A selection of T cell receptor beta chains follows, all from one sample in a study of identical twins. TCRdb reanalysed the 5' RACE reads using MiXCR and keeps one entry per CDR3 protein. The sample consists of around 370,000 distinct CDR3 sequences, approximately 8.8% of them appearing once. Sequencing input: naive T cells sorted from blood. Source of these receptors: a woman aged 50 to 60 in good health. The CDR3 runs from the conserved cysteine through the conserved F or W. Fields, in order: J gene, V gene, clone size, D gene, CDR3 protein, CDR3 DNA. D genes are given only for firm matches. Clone size is not always given. Where it is, it says once, few, many or a class for expanded clones.

J gene: TRBJ2-7; V gene: TRBV15; clone size: NA; D gene: NA; CDR3 protein: CATSTSAGEQYF; CDR3 DNA: TGTGCCACCAGCACTTCTGCGGGCGAGCAGTACTTC
J gene: TRBJ1-3; V gene: TRBV7-9; clone size: many; D gene: TRBD1; CDR3 protein: CASRGGGRGNRTSGNTIYF; CDR3 DNA: TGTGCCAGCAGGGGGGGAGGCAGGGGGAATCGTACCTCTGGAAACACCATATATTTT
J gene: TRBJ2-7; V gene: TRBV7-6; clone size: NA; D gene: TRBD2; CDR3 protein: CASSYSGSLYEQYF; CDR3 DNA: TGTGCCAGCAGCTATAGCGGGAGTCTCTACGAGCAGTACTTC
J gene: TRBJ2-1; V gene: TRBV24-1; clone size: many; D gene: TRBD1; CDR3 protein: CATSGRDSSYNEQFF; CDR3 DNA: TGTGCCACCAGTGGCCGGGACAGCTCCTACAATGAGCAGTTCTTC
J gene: TRBJ2-5; V gene: TRBV21-1; clone size: few; D gene: NA; CDR3 protein: CASSKTDWDNQETQYF; CDR3 DNA: TGTGCCAGCAGCAAAACCGACTGGGACAACCAAGAGACCCAGTACTTC
J gene: TRBJ2-5; V gene: TRBV7-6; clone size: NA; D gene: TRBD2; CDR3 protein: CASRPGLEQETQYF; CDR3 DNA: TGTGCCAGCAGACCCGGACTAGAGCAAGAGACCCAGTACTTC
J gene: TRBJ1-2; V gene: TRBV12-3/TRBV12-4; clone size: NA; D gene: NA; CDR3 protein: CASSRTDARDYTF; CDR3 DNA: TGTGCCAGCAGCCGGACAGACGCCCGTGACTACACCTTC
J gene: TRBJ2-1; V gene: TRBV12-3/TRBV12-4; clone size: few; D gene: NA; CDR3 protein: CASSCIRCPQSSYNEQFF; CDR3 DNA: TGTGCCAGCAGTTGCATTCGGTGCCCTCAAAGCTCCTACAATGAGCAGTTCTTC
J gene: TRBJ2-1; V gene: TRBV20-1; clone size: many; D gene: TRBD2; CDR3 protein: CSARAVILAGLTNEQFF; CDR3 DNA: TGCAGTGCTAGAGCAGTAATCTTAGCGGGATTAACGAATGAGCAGTTCTTC
J gene: TRBJ1-3; V gene: TRBV2; clone size: NA; D gene: NA; CDR3 protein: CASSRAPPDTIYF; CDR3 DNA: TGTGCCAGCAGCCGGGCCCCCCCGGACACCATATATTTT
J gene: TRBJ2-3; V gene: TRBV10-3; clone size: many; D gene: TRBD2; CDR3 protein: CAIGLAGEGTDTQYF; CDR3 DNA: TGTGCCATCGGACTCGCGGGAGAGGGCACAGATACGCAGTATTTT
J gene: TRBJ2-7; V gene: TRBV12-3/TRBV12-4; clone size: many; D gene: NA; CDR3 protein: CASRGRANEQYF; CDR3 DNA: TGTGCCAGCAGGGGCAGGGCCAACGAGCAGTACTTC
J gene: TRBJ2-7; V gene: TRBV6-5; clone size: many; D gene: NA; CDR3 protein: CASSFRSQGGEQYF; CDR3 DNA: TGTGCCAGCAGTTTCCGATCACAGGGAGGCGAGCAGTACTTC
J gene: TRBJ2-1; V gene: TRBV5-1; clone size: many; D gene: NA; CDR3 protein: CASSETNVGNEQFF; CDR3 DNA: TGCGCCAGCAGCGAGACTAATGTGGGGAATGAGCAGTTCTTC
J gene: TRBJ2-1; V gene: TRBV20-1; clone size: few; D gene: NA; CDR3 protein: CSARPRRYNEQFF; CDR3 DNA: TGCAGTGCTAGGCCTCGGAGGTACAATGAGCAGTTCTTC
J gene: TRBJ2-7; V gene: TRBV11-3; clone size: NA; D gene: TRBD2; CDR3 protein: CASSTGLVEQYF; CDR3 DNA: TGTGCCAGCAGCACCGGACTAGTCGAGCAGTACTTC
J gene: TRBJ2-7; V gene: TRBV5-1; clone size: few; D gene: NA; CDR3 protein: CASSLRGRGRSYEQYF; CDR3 DNA: TGCGCCAGCAGCTTGAGGGGGAGGGGGCGGTCCTACGAGCAGTACTTC
J gene: TRBJ1-1; V gene: TRBV5-1; clone size: few; D gene: TRBD1; CDR3 protein: CASSSVTGGITEAFF; CDR3 DNA: TGCGCCAGCAGCTCTGTAACAGGGGGCATAACTGAAGCTTTCTTT
J gene: TRBJ2-3; V gene: TRBV30; clone size: NA; D gene: NA; CDR3 protein: CAWSVIGGKTDTQYF; CDR3 DNA: TGTGCCTGGAGTGTAATCGGGGGCAAGACAGATACGCAGTATTTT
J gene: TRBJ2-1; V gene: TRBV10-2; clone size: NA; D gene: NA; CDR3 protein: CASYGANEQFF; CDR3 DNA: TGCGCCAGCTACGGGGCCAATGAGCAGTTCTTC
J gene: TRBJ2-1; V gene: TRBV7-2; clone size: many; D gene: TRBD2; CDR3 protein: CASSLAGSTYNEQFF; CDR3 DNA: TGTGCCAGCAGCCTAGCGGGTTCAACCTACAATGAGCAGTTCTTC
J gene: TRBJ2-5; V gene: TRBV12-3/TRBV12-4; clone size: many; D gene: TRBD2; CDR3 protein: CASSPSGTTETQYF; CDR3 DNA: TGTGCCAGCAGTCCGTCCGGGACTACAGAGACCCAGTACTTC
J gene: TRBJ2-1; V gene: TRBV3-1; clone size: NA; D gene: TRBD2; CDR3 protein: CASSQELAGVGEQFF; CDR3 DNA: TGTGCCAGCAGCCAAGAACTAGCGGGAGTAGGAGAGCAGTTCTTC
J gene: TRBJ2-5; V gene: TRBV7-2; clone size: few; D gene: TRBD1; CDR3 protein: CASSLEGQGALRTQYF; CDR3 DNA: TGTGCCAGCAGCTTAGAGGGACAGGGGGCCCTTAGGACCCAGTACTTC
J gene: TRBJ2-3; V gene: TRBV7-9; clone size: few; D gene: TRBD2; CDR3 protein: CASSLGGSPSDTQYF; CDR3 DNA: TGTGCCAGCAGCTTAGGCGGGAGTCCCTCAGATACGCAGTATTTT
J gene: TRBJ2-1; V gene: TRBV19; clone size: few; D gene: TRBD2; CDR3 protein: CASSIRLAGGYNEQFF; CDR3 DNA: TGTGCCAGTAGTATTCGGCTAGCGGGAGGATACAATGAGCAGTTCTTC
J gene: TRBJ1-2; V gene: TRBV4-1; clone size: many; D gene: NA; CDR3 protein: CASSQVFLENGYTF; CDR3 DNA: TGCGCCAGCAGCCAAGTCTTCCTGGAGAATGGCTACACCTTC
J gene: TRBJ2-2; V gene: TRBV7-9; clone size: few; D gene: TRBD2; CDR3 protein: CASSSFALAGAGELFF; CDR3 DNA: TGTGCCAGCAGCTCCTTTGCCCTAGCGGGAGCCGGGGAGCTGTTTTTT
J gene: TRBJ2-1; V gene: TRBV6-2/TRBV6-3; clone size: NA; D gene: TRBD2; CDR3 protein: CASSYVTSGNEQFF; CDR3 DNA: TGTGCCAGCAGTTACGTCACTAGCGGAAATGAGCAGTTCTTC
J gene: TRBJ1-3; V gene: TRBV25-1; clone size: many; D gene: TRBD1; CDR3 protein: CASSARGGRGTIYF; CDR3 DNA: TGTGCCAGCAGTGCTAGAGGGGGCCGGGGCACCATATATTTT
J gene: TRBJ1-1; V gene: TRBV3-1; clone size: many; D gene: NA; CDR3 protein: CASSQVVGGTEAFF; CDR3 DNA: TGTGCCAGCAGCCAAGTTGTAGGGGGCACTGAAGCTTTCTTT
J gene: TRBJ2-7; V gene: TRBV5-1; clone size: many; D gene: TRBD2; CDR3 protein: CASSPKTSVGPYEQYF; CDR3 DNA: TGCGCCAGCAGCCCGAAGACTAGCGTGGGACCCTACGAGCAGTACTTC
J gene: TRBJ2-6; V gene: TRBV4-2; clone size: NA; D gene: TRBD1; CDR3 protein: CASSHSDRAGANVLTF; CDR3 DNA: TGTGCCAGCAGCCACAGTGACAGGGCCGGGGCCAACGTCCTGACTTTC
J gene: TRBJ1-5; V gene: TRBV12-3/TRBV12-4; clone size: NA; D gene: TRBD1; CDR3 protein: CASSSTRTGSNQPQHF; CDR3 DNA: TGTGCCAGCAGTTCGACCCGGACAGGGTCAAATCAGCCCCAGCATTTT
J gene: TRBJ2-2; V gene: TRBV5-1; clone size: NA; D gene: TRBD1; CDR3 protein: CASSTGTAWGELFF; CDR3 DNA: TGCGCCAGCAGTACCGGGACAGCCTGGGGGGAGCTGTTTTTT
J gene: TRBJ2-5; V gene: TRBV20-1; clone size: few; D gene: NA; CDR3 protein: CSATGRLQETQYF; CDR3 DNA: TGCAGTGCTACAGGACGGCTACAAGAGACCCAGTACTTC
J gene: TRBJ2-6; V gene: TRBV25-1; clone size: NA; D gene: TRBD1; CDR3 protein: CASSGDRGYGANVLTF; CDR3 DNA: TGTGCCAGCAGCGGGGACAGGGGCTATGGGGCCAACGTCCTGACTTTC
J gene: TRBJ2-1; V gene: TRBV20-1; clone size: few; D gene: NA; CDR3 protein: CSARDLATPRNEQFF; CDR3 DNA: TGCAGTGCTAGAGATTTGGCGACCCCCCGGAATGAGCAGTTCTTC
J gene: TRBJ2-4; V gene: TRBV21-1; clone size: NA; D gene: NA; CDR3 protein: CASSPPGPSASAKNIQYF; CDR3 DNA: TGTGCCAGCAGCCCGCCGGGACCCTCCGCGTCCGCCAAAAACATTCAGTACTTC
J gene: TRBJ2-1; V gene: TRBV6-4; clone size: few; D gene: NA; CDR3 protein: CASSRSTVGDEQFF; CDR3 DNA: TGTGCCAGCAGTCGGAGCACGGTCGGGGATGAGCAGTTCTTC
J gene: TRBJ2-1; V gene: TRBV29-1; clone size: many; D gene: NA; CDR3 protein: CSTHRGIEQFF; CDR3 DNA: TGCAGCACCCATAGGGGGATTGAGCAGTTCTTC
J gene: TRBJ2-3; V gene: TRBV20-1; clone size: NA; D gene: TRBD1; CDR3 protein: CSLTGGGTDTQYF; CDR3 DNA: TGCAGCCTTACAGGGGGCGGCACAGATACGCAGTATTTT
J gene: TRBJ1-6; V gene: TRBV5-1; clone size: many; D gene: NA; CDR3 protein: CASSLIQRINSPLHF; CDR3 DNA: TGCGCCAGCAGCTTGATCCAGAGGATTAATTCACCCCTCCACTTT
J gene: TRBJ2-1; V gene: TRBV12-3/TRBV12-4; clone size: NA; D gene: NA; CDR3 protein: CASSFVEQFF; CDR3 DNA: TGTGCCAGCAGTTTCGTTGAGCAGTTCTTC
J gene: TRBJ2-5; V gene: TRBV15; clone size: NA; D gene: TRBD1; CDR3 protein: CAASAGTAKETQYF; CDR3 DNA: TGTGCCGCAAGCGCCGGGACAGCAAAAGAGACCCAGTACTTC
J gene: TRBJ2-3; V gene: TRBV5-1; clone size: NA; D gene: NA; CDR3 protein: CASSSRNSATDTQYF; CDR3 DNA: TGCGCCAGCAGCTCGAGGAATTCGGCCACAGATACGCAGTATTTT
J gene: TRBJ2-7; V gene: TRBV10-2; clone size: few; D gene: TRBD1; CDR3 protein: CASSDLGQGYEQYF; CDR3 DNA: TGCGCCAGCAGTGATCTGGGACAGGGCTACGAGCAGTACTTC
J gene: TRBJ1-3; V gene: TRBV12-3/TRBV12-4; clone size: NA; D gene: NA; CDR3 protein: CASSFRAGVKSGNTIYF; CDR3 DNA: TGTGCCAGCAGTTTCCGGGCAGGGGTGAAATCTGGAAACACCATATATTTT
J gene: TRBJ2-4; V gene: TRBV4-1; clone size: many; D gene: NA; CDR3 protein: CASSQLNLAKNIQYF; CDR3 DNA: TGCGCCAGCAGCCAATTGAATCTAGCCAAAAACATTCAGTACTTC
J gene: TRBJ2-1; V gene: TRBV24-1; clone size: NA; D gene: TRBD1; CDR3 protein: CATSEGQGRNEQFF; CDR3 DNA: TGTGCCACCAGTGAGGGACAGGGAAGGAATGAGCAGTTCTTC